This record looks at one TCR beta chain sequence and its context. It has no known antigen specificity. Qualities for individual bases were not recorded, and no much larger clone is one base off. V and J lose 6 bases and 4 bases, and a span of 20 bases separates them. Sequences SGHRS (CDR1) and YFSETQ (CDR2) are obtained from the germline V gene. The CDR3 has 15 amino acids, counting the end cysteine and phenylalanine. CDR3 DNA only is kept here, 45 bases in frame from base 1. The data were obtained in a study of T cell responses to AZD1222 COVID-19 vaccine (dated by TCRdb to the early 2020s). Turning to the overall study: AZD1222 recipients whose second dose came at about 4 weeks and those whose second dose came at about 12 weeks were combined into one group, since spike-specific TCR depth and breadth did not differ between the two schedules. A total of just over 230 trial participants underwent TCR sequencing, of whom about 210 had received two doses of AZD1222 and 26 had received two doses of the MenACWY control vaccine. Enrollment into the trials was organized by age into subgroups of 18-55, 56-69 and 70-plus years, and those subgroups contained roughly 150, 30 and 60 TCR-sequenced participants, respectively. Beyond this particular receptor, the publication reports: Reportedly, close to half of the unique spike-specific TCRs recognized epitopes lying outside the regions that are mutated in the B.1.351 and B.1.1.7 variants. The 56-69-year group was small, and its depth increase did not reach significance, likely because of low power. Most participants were white British and females outnumbered males, and the authors suggested that clonal diversity may have been underestimated. After two AZD1222 doses, spike-specific TCR breadth and depth were significantly higher than at day 0 and than in MenACWY recipients. Because no samples from the day 14 peak response were available, repertoires could be characterized only after the peak T cell response. Conclusions about previously exposed vaccinees were limited because only five to seven AZD1222 recipients were SARS-CoV-2 seropositive at baseline. Vaccine-associated CD4 TCRs spanned the whole spike protein, with dominant responses in regions 160-218 and 743-854.

The CDR3 regions of human TCRbeta chains were analyzed by immunosequencing. The original methods were these. Repertoire TCRs were matched against a reference library of SARS-CoV-2-specific TCRs generated with the MIRA antigen-specificity platform. Breadth meant the fraction of unique TCRs that were SARS-CoV-2-associated, whereas depth meant the fraction of total T cells that were SARS-CoV-2-associated. Using the MIRA data, each spike-specific TCR was mapped to the spike region that the TCR reacts to and placed in a CD4 or CD8 class. Log10-transformed breadth and depth values were compared by one-way ANOVA with Sidak's multiple comparisons tests. TCRdb obtained this table from immuneACCESS and retained in-frame rearrangements with V and J assigned. These tables miss some clones; where compared with another copy, unresolved V genes account for less than half of the shortfall, and the remainder is unexplained. V and J calls and clone size are given by that table; D and trimming were obtained from the DNA. Here the sample has 95,000 to 100,000 clones; 90% to 95% occur a single time. The top ten clonotypes cover about an eighth of the sample.

Interpreted using the paper, the time point label stands for: baseline before first vaccination. The vaccinee samples were drawn from two UK trials, COV001 and COV002, one of which was a single-blind randomized controlled phase 2/3 trial testing AZD1222 (ChAdOx1 nCoV-19) in healthy adults. Trial participant PBMC samples were collected at day 0 and day 28 after the second dose for TCRbeta chain sequencing. Sequencing used peripheral blood, obtained on day 0 of AZD1222 vaccination. This chain joins TRBV5-1 to TRBJ2-7, and perhaps TRBD1 as D gene, on 7 matching bases. The sequence was collected from an adult in good health. The base sequence is TGCGCCAGCAACCTTGAGGGACAGCGGGCTTACGAGCAGTACTTC. This yields the protein CASNLEGQRAYEQYF.